This T cell receptor (beta chain) was found in a study of blood T cells in healthy people across ages. The table lists this clonotype with a count of one. Its target is not known. There are 14 residues in the CDR3. The germline V gene encodes CDR1 KGHSH and CDR2 LQKENI. Trimming removed 2 bases from V and 8 bases from J, with 10 bases in between. Through a sample-barcoded 5' primer and a J-beta primer mix, a second PCR was run for roughly 6 to 12 cycles. Every cDNA molecule carried a tag from a template-switch adaptor bearing 12 random nucleotides. TCRdb reanalysed the 5' RACE reads using MiXCR and keeps one entry per CDR3 protein. This sample has roughly 800,000 distinct CDR3 sequences, with about 62% found just once. General study findings and limits: Compared with aged donors, long-lived donors showed fewer expanded clones, suggesting selection. Possibly confounding the expanded clonotype changes was the fact that donor CMV status was unknown.

The chain joins TRBV18 to TRBJ1-6; weak D call: TRBD1 (6 bases). The clonotype comes from a man aged 25 to 45 in good health. Sequenced input: blood. CDR3 DNA: TGTGCCAGCTCACCAAACAGGGATGATTCACCCCTCCACTTT. Encoded protein: CASSPNRDDSPLHF.